This TCR beta chain came from a study of blood T cells in healthy people across ages. The CDR3 consists of 17 residues. Germline CDR1 reads SGHRS; CDR2 reads YFSETQ. This clonotype has just a few counts. A much larger clonotype is one base distant, so this may be a read error. The authors ran a second PCR of 7 to 11 cycles using a sample-barcoded 5' primer and a J-beta primer mix. TCRdb re-derived calls from the 5' RACE reads in MiXCR, one entry per CDR3 protein. The data hold 450,000 to 650,000 distinct CDR3 sequences, with 24% observed a single time. The sample was also linked to a second study, of T cells of mothers and their children. That source reports: Sequencing got over 8 million TCR beta CDR3 reads from each mother and several million from each child.

The sample was blood. The chain combines TRBV5-1 with TRBJ2-3; D not certain. The sequence was obtained from a boy aged 5-17 years in good health. DNA of the CDR3: TGCACCAGCAGCTTGGCCGTTGGTGGCTTTTACACAGATACGCAGTATTTT. Translated: CTSSLAVGGFYTDTQYF.